A selection of T cell receptor beta chains follows, all from one sample in a study of cytomegalovirus exposure and HLA in healthy donors. Profiled with immunoSEQ multiplex PCR; TCRdb holds only in-frame clones, not every one. The table has about 140,000 clones, around four fifths seen once; the top ten hold about 1.5%. Sequenced sample: PBMCs. These receptors originate from a man aged 25 to 40 in good health and CMV-seropositive. Both conserved end residues are part of each CDR3. D genes are given only for firm matches. Part of the rows lack a size; the others show once, few, many or a class for expanded clones.

J: TRBJ2-1; V: TRBV5-6; D: -; size: -; CDR3: CASSSTLANEQFF; DNA: TGTGCCAGCAGCTCTACCCTAGCGAATGAGCAGTTCTTC
J: TRBJ2-5; V: TRBV19; D: -; size: -; CDR3: CASSIGGSQETQYF; DNA: TGTGCCAGTAGTATTGGAGGCAGCCAAGAGACCCAGTACTTC
J: TRBJ1-5; V: TRBV6-6; D: -; size: once; CDR3: CASIEVGDEQPQHF; DNA: TGTGCCAGCATTGAGGTTGGAGACGAACAGCCCCAGCATTTT
J: TRBJ2-1; V: TRBV9; D: -; size: -; CDR3: CASSVGIFSYNEQFF; DNA: TGTGCCAGCAGCGTCGGGATTTTCTCCTACAATGAGCAGTTCTTC
J: TRBJ2-1; V: TRBV7-3; D: -; size: few; CDR3: CASSLTPLGGSDEQFF; DNA: TGTGCCAGCAGCTTAACGCCCCTCGGTGGGAGTGATGAGCAGTTCTTC
J: TRBJ1-5; V: TRBV28; D: -; size: -; CDR3: CASTFIPGGNQPQHF; DNA: TGTGCCAGCACCTTTATACCCGGGGGAAATCAGCCCCAGCATTTT
J: TRBJ1-2; V: TRBV28; D: TRBD1; size: -; CDR3: CASSWSPGQPPLNYGYTF; DNA: TGTGCCAGCAGCTGGAGTCCGGGACAGCCACCACTCAACTATGGCTACACCTTC
J: TRBJ2-1; V: TRBV30; D: -; size: few; CDR3: CAWSTSRVGGLNDEQFF; DNA: TGTGCCTGGAGTACCTCGCGGGTGGGGGGGCTGAACGATGAGCAGTTCTTC
J: TRBJ1-2; V: TRBV28; D: TRBD1; size: -; CDR3: CASRVQGARGYTF; DNA: TGTGCCAGCAGAGTACAGGGGGCACGGGGCTACACCTTC
J: TRBJ1-1; V: TRBV4-1; D: TRBD1; size: few; CDR3: CASSQGARTEAFF; DNA: TGCGCCAGCAGTCAGGGGGCGCGCACTGAAGCTTTCTTT
J: TRBJ2-7; V: TRBV6-5; D: -; size: -; CDR3: CASSYSTDGGYEQYF; DNA: TGTGCCAGCAGTTACTCGACCGACGGGGGCTACGAGCAGTACTTC
J: TRBJ1-5; V: TRBV15; D: TRBD1; size: -; CDR3: CATSKDRLDNQPQHF; DNA: TGTGCCACCAGCAAGGACAGGTTAGACAATCAGCCCCAGCATTTT
J: TRBJ2-5; V: TRBV4-1; D: TRBD2; size: -; CDR3: CASSHRLAGQETQYF; DNA: TGCGCCAGCAGCCACAGACTAGCGGGGCAAGAGACCCAGTACTTC
J: TRBJ1-5; V: TRBV19; D: -; size: -; CDR3: CASSVMAGRNSNQPQHF; DNA: TGTGCCAGTAGTGTAATGGCTGGCAGAAATAGCAATCAGCCCCAGCATTTT
J: TRBJ2-7; V: TRBV28; D: -; size: -; CDR3: CASTPGLYLEQYF; DNA: TGTGCCAGCACCCCGGGACTCTACTTGGAGCAGTACTTC
J: TRBJ1-5; V: TRBV2; D: TRBD1; size: -; CDR3: CASKRQGGDQPQHF; DNA: TGTGCCAGCAAGCGGCAGGGGGGCGATCAGCCCCAGCATTTT
J: TRBJ2-7; V: TRBV5-1; D: -; size: -; CDR3: CASSISGTYEQYF; DNA: TGCGCCAGCAGCATTAGCGGAACCTACGAGCAGTACTTC
J: TRBJ2-2; V: TRBV5-6; D: -; size: -; CDR3: CASSYLNTGELFF; DNA: TGTGCCAGCAGCTATTTAAACACCGGGGAGCTGTTTTTT
J: TRBJ2-7; V: TRBV9; D: TRBD2; size: -; CDR3: CASSYSVTSGREPYEQYF; DNA: TGTGCCAGCAGTTACTCGGTGACTAGCGGGAGGGAACCCTACGAGCAGTACTTC
J: TRBJ2-7; V: TRBV10-2; D: TRBD2; size: medium-sized; CDR3: CASSESGGGESEQYF; DNA: TGCGCCAGCAGTGAGTCTGGCGGGGGGGAAAGCGAGCAGTACTTC
J: TRBJ1-2; V: TRBV4-2; D: -; size: -; CDR3: CASSQGGSDGYTF; DNA: TGTGCCAGCAGCCAGGGCGGGTCTGATGGCTACACCTTC
J: TRBJ2-1; V: TRBV29-1; D: TRBD2; size: -; CDR3: CSVEETSGRAGNEQFF; DNA: TGCAGCGTTGAGGAGACTAGCGGGAGGGCTGGTAATGAGCAGTTCTTC
J: TRBJ1-5; V: TRBV18; D: TRBD1; size: few; CDR3: CASSPPGQGNQPQHF; DNA: TGTGCCAGCTCACCACCGGGACAGGGGAATCAGCCCCAGCATTTT
J: TRBJ2-3; V: TRBV19; D: TRBD1; size: -; CDR3: CASSKDRGTDTQYF; DNA: TGTGCCAGTAGTAAGGACAGGGGAACAGATACGCAGTATTTT
J: TRBJ2-2; V: TRBV5-1; D: TRBD2; size: -; CDR3: CASSGGLAGGLTGELFF; DNA: TGCGCCAGCAGCGGCGGACTAGCGGGAGGCCTCACCGGGGAGCTGTTTTTT
J: TRBJ1-5; V: TRBV18; D: -; size: -; CDR3: CASSGEPNQPQHF; DNA: TGTGCCAGCTCAGGGGAGCCAAATCAGCCCCAGCATTTT
J: TRBJ2-5; V: TRBV6-5; D: TRBD2; size: -; CDR3: CASSYGGEGQETQYF; DNA: TGTGCCAGCAGTTACGGGGGGGAGGGTCAAGAGACCCAGTACTTC
J: TRBJ1-1; V: TRBV29-1; D: -; size: few; CDR3: CSAGDDTEAFF; DNA: TGCAGCGCCGGGGATGACACTGAAGCTTTCTTT
J: TRBJ2-5; V: TRBV7-9; D: TRBD1; size: -; CDR3: CASSSSDRPLQETQYF; DNA: TGTGCCAGCAGCTCGTCGGACAGGCCACTTCAAGAGACCCAGTACTTC
J: TRBJ2-3; V: TRBV28; D: -; size: -; CDR3: CASSLWGWGGKADTQYF; DNA: TGTGCCAGCAGTTTATGGGGCTGGGGCGGGAAGGCAGATACGCAGTATTTT
J: TRBJ2-1; V: TRBV29-1; D: -; size: -; CDR3: CSVVGQVYNEQFF; DNA: TGCAGCGTTGTAGGACAAGTATACAATGAGCAGTTCTTC
J: TRBJ1-2; V: TRBV28; D: -; size: -; CDR3: CASSAPPGGRVYGYTF; DNA: TGTGCCAGCAGCGCCCCGCCCGGGGGGAGGGTCTATGGCTACACCTTC
J: TRBJ1-2; V: TRBV9; D: TRBD1; size: -; CDR3: CASSVGGGDRRGHGYTF; DNA: TGTGCCAGCAGCGTAGGAGGAGGGGACAGGAGGGGTCATGGCTACACCTTC
J: TRBJ1-1; V: TRBV28; D: -; size: -; CDR3: CASTVTVNTEAFF; DNA: TGTGCCAGCACAGTCACAGTGAACACTGAAGCTTTCTTT
J: TRBJ2-1; V: TRBV6-5; D: -; size: -; CDR3: CASGKGWSEQFF; DNA: TGTGCCAGCGGTAAGGGGTGGAGTGAGCAGTTCTTC
J: TRBJ2-3; V: TRBV18; D: -; size: -; CDR3: CASSFGGSTDTQYF; DNA: TGTGCCAGCTCGTTCGGCGGAAGCACAGATACGCAGTATTTT
J: TRBJ2-7; V: TRBV28; D: TRBD1; size: once; CDR3: CASSSLWDRAHYEQYF; DNA: TGTGCCAGCAGTTCGCTTTGGGACAGGGCCCACTACGAGCAGTACTTC
J: TRBJ2-7; V: TRBV2; D: -; size: -; CDR3: CASRLGAEQYF; DNA: TGTGCCAGCCGGTTGGGGGCTGAGCAGTACTTC
J: TRBJ2-7; V: TRBV7-3; D: TRBD2; size: -; CDR3: CASSLLAGVNEQYF; DNA: TGTGCCAGCAGCTTACTAGCGGGAGTCAACGAGCAGTACTTC
J: TRBJ1-1; V: TRBV7-3; D: -; size: few; CDR3: CASSSSTEVGEAFF; DNA: TGTGCCAGCAGCTCCAGCACTGAGGTTGGTGAAGCTTTCTTT
J: TRBJ2-1; V: TRBV10-3; D: TRBD2; size: -; CDR3: CAITTSGNNEQFF; DNA: TGTGCCATCACCACTAGCGGGAACAATGAGCAGTTCTTC
J: TRBJ2-5; V: TRBV5-1; D: TRBD2; size: -; CDR3: CASSLGGGAGLQETQYF; DNA: TGCGCCAGCAGCTTGGGCGGGGGGGCTGGCTTACAAGAGACCCAGTACTTC
J: TRBJ2-7; V: TRBV28; D: TRBD2; size: -; CDR3: CASSTIGLALGTEQYF; DNA: TGTGCCAGCAGCACTATCGGACTAGCATTAGGTACCGAGCAGTACTTC
J: TRBJ1-2; V: TRBV28; D: -; size: -; CDR3: CASSFLANYGYTF; DNA: TGTGCCAGCAGTTTTCTAGCTAACTATGGCTACACCTTC
J: TRBJ2-6; V: TRBV28; D: -; size: once; CDR3: CASSFPREVPSGANVLTF; DNA: TGTGCCAGCAGTTTCCCTAGGGAGGTCCCCTCTGGGGCCAACGTCCTGACTTTC
J: TRBJ2-5; V: TRBV5-8; D: -; size: -; CDR3: CASSSTDWETQYF; DNA: TGTGCCAGCAGCTCAACGGACTGGGAGACCCAGTACTTC
J: TRBJ2-5; V: TRBV4-1; D: -; size: -; CDR3: CASSQGATSGETQYF; DNA: TGCGCCAGCAGCCAAGGGGCCACGTCGGGGGAGACCCAGTACTTC
J: TRBJ2-1; V: TRBV5-1; D: TRBD2; size: -; CDR3: CASSAGDGLDEQFF; DNA: TGCGCCAGCAGTGCGGGGGACGGGTTGGATGAGCAGTTCTTC
J: TRBJ2-2; V: TRBV28; D: TRBD2; size: -; CDR3: CATRLADVNTGELFF; DNA: TGTGCCACCCGACTAGCGGATGTGAACACCGGGGAGCTGTTTTTT
J: TRBJ2-7; V: TRBV27; D: TRBD1; size: -; CDR3: CASSSTGEFYEQYF; DNA: TGTGCCAGCAGCTCGACAGGGGAATTCTACGAGCAGTACTTC